What follows describes a single TCR beta chain. Its antigen is not identified. The study pulled out CD4+ and CD8+ cells with positive magnetic bead selection and then checked their purity by flow cytometry. V lost 4 bases, J lost 0 bases, and 13 bases lay in between. Per the germline V gene, CDR1 is SGHRS and CDR2 is YFSETQ. The CDR3 is 15 residues long. The data stem from a study of somatic mutations in cytotoxic T cells in rheumatoid arthritis. Study at large: Using a FACSAria II or Sony SH800, a portion of the V beta antibody-stained T-cell populations were flow-sorted at nearly 100% purity, and among those populations were V beta1+ cells that were then sequenced for TCRB.

Repertoires were generated with immunoSEQ multiplex PCR, while TCRdb's copy carries only in-frame clones and drops some. The sample contains 8,900 or so clones, under 80% of which appear only once. Study-wide results and limits: Over 20% of CD8+ cells belonged to the largest CD8+ clone in about an eighth of the 65 patients.

The material sequenced was CD8+ T cells sorted from blood. The sequence came from an adult with rheumatoid arthritis. This chain connects TRBV5-1 to TRBJ2-5, with D perhaps TRBD1 (5 bases). CDR3 sequence (DNA): TGCGCCAGCAGCACTGGACACCAGTACCAAGAGACCCAGTACTTC. Translation gives CASSTGHQYQETQYF. The full variable domain, in which reference TRBV5-1 and TRBJ2-5 provide the parts outside the CDR3, is KAGVTQTPRYLIKTRGQQVTLSCSPISGHRSVSWYQQTPGQGLQFLFEYFSETQRNKGNFPGRFSGRQFSNSRSEMNVSTLELGDSALYLCASSTGHQYQETQYFGPGTRLLVL.